This T cell receptor beta chain was identified in a study of blood T cell repertoires in COVID-19. About the research overall: Samples came from the United States, Italy and Spain, spanning acute and convalescent COVID-19.

CDR1 SGHVS and CDR2 FNYEAQ come from the germline V gene. Trimming removed 5 bases from V and 4 bases from J, with 18 bases in between. This CDR3 is built from 16 residues. Libraries were prepared by immunoSEQ multiplex PCR; TCRdb keeps only in-frame clonotypes and omits some of them. The sample holds a few hundred thousand clones; 70% to 90% are singletons and the top ten take 3% to 4.5%. Sample: PBMCs or T cells enriched from blood (not recorded which). This receptor was identified in a woman between 35 and 50 years old with acute COVID-19. The chain links TRBV7-6 to TRBJ1-5; TRBD1 might be the D (5 bases). The CDR3 region has the DNA TGTGCCAGCAGCCAAGGGTTGGCAGGGAGGAATCAGCCCCAGCATTTT. Translation: CASSQGLAGRNQPQHF.